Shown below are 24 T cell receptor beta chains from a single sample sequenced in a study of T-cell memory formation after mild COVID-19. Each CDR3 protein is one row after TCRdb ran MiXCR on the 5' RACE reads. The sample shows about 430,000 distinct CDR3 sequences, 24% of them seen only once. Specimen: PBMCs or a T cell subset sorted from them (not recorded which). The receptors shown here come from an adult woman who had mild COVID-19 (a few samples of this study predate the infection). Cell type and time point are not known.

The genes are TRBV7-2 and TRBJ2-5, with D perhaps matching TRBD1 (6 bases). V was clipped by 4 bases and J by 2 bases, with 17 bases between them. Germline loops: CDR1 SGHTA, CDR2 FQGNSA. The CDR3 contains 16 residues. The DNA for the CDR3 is TGTGCCAGCAGCTCCGGCCAAGGGGGAATACAAGAGACCCAGTACTTC. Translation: CASSSGQGGIQETQYF.

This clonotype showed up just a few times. CDR3 sequence: CASSTLPFRMTNEKLFF. The CDR3, as DNA: TGTGCCAGCAGCACCCTCCCGTTCAGGATGACTAATGAAAAACTGTTTTTT. The chain recombines TRBV21-1 with TRBJ1-4. TRBV21-1 is flagged as a pseudogene. The CDR3 runs to 17 residues.

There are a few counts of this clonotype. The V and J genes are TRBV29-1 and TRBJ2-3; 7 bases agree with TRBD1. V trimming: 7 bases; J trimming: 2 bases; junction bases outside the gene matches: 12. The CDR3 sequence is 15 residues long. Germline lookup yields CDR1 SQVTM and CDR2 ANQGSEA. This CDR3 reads CSALGGQRYTDTQYF. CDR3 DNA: TGCAGCGCTTTAGGGGGACAGCGGTACACAGATACGCAGTATTTT.

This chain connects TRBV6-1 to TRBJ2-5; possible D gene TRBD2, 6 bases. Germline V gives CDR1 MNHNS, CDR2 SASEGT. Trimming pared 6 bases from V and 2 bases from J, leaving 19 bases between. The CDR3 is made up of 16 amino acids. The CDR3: CASSSTRLVSQETQYF. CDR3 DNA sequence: TGTGCCAGCAGCTCGACGAGACTAGTCTCTCAAGAGACCCAGTACTTC.

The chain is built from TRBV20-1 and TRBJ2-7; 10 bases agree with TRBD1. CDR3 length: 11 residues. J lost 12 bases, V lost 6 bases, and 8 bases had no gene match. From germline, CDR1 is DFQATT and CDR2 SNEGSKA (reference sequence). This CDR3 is CSAETGGQRYF. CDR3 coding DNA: TGCAGTGCCGAGACAGGGGGCCAAAGGTACTTC.

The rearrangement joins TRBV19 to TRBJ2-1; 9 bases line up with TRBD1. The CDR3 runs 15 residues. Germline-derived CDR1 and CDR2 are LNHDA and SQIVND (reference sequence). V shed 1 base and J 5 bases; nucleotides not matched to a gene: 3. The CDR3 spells CASSIVRDRDNEQFF. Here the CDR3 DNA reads TGTGCCAGTAGTATAGTTCGGGACAGGGACAATGAGCAGTTCTTC.

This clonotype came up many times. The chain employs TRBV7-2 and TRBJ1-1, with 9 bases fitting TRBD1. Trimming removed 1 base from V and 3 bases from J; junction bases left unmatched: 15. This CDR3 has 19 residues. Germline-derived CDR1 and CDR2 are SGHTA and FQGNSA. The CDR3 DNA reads TGTGCCAGCAGCTTAGGAAGGACAGGGGCCCGGGGTTGGGACACTGAAGCTTTCTTT. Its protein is CASSLGRTGARGWDTEAFF. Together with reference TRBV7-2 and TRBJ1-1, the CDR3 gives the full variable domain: GAGVSQSPSNKVTEKGKDVELRCDPISGHTALYWYRQSLGQGLEFLIYFQGNSAPDKSGLPSDRFSAERTGGSVSTLTIQRTQQEDSAVYLCASSLGRTGARGWDTEAFFGQGTRLTVV.

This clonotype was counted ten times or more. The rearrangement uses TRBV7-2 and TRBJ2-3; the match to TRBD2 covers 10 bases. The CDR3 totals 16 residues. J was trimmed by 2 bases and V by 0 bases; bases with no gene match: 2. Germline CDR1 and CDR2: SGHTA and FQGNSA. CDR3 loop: CASSLAGLAVTDTQYF. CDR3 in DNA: TGTGCCAGCAGCTTAGCTGGACTAGCGGTCACAGATACGCAGTATTTT.

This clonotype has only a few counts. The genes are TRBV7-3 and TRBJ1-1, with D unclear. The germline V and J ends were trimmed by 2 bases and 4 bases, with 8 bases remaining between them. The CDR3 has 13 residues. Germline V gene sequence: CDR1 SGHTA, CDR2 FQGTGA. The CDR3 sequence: CASSLFESTEAFF. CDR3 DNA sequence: TGTGCCAGCAGCTTATTTGAAAGCACTGAAGCTTTCTTT.

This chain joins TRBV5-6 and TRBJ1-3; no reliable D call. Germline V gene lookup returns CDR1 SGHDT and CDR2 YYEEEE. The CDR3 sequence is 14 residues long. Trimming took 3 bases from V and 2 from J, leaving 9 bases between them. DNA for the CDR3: TGTGCCAGCAGCTCGTGGAAGACTGGAAACACCATATATTTT. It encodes CASSSWKTGNTIYF.

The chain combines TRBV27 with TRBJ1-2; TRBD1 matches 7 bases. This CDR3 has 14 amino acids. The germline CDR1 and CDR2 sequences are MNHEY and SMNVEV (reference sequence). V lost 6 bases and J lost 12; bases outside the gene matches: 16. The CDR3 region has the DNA TGTGCCAGCAGAACCAGAGGGGGCCCTCCCAGCAACACCTTC. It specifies CASRTRGGPPSNTF.

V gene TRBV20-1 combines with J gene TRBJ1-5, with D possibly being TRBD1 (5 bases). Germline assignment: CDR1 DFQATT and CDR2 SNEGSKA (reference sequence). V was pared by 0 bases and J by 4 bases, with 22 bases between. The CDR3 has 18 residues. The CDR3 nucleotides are TGCAGTGCTAGAGATAACAGGAGACAACCTTGGGGTAATCAGCCCCAGCATTTT. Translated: CSARDNRRQPWGNQPQHF.

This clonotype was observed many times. The CDR3 DNA reads TGCGCCAGCAGCCCGTCCCCCCTAGCGGGGGGGCGGAATGAGCAGTTCTTC. Protein: CASSPSPLAGGRNEQFF. This chain joins TRBV5-1 and TRBJ2-1; 12 bases match TRBD2. The J segment lost 7 bases and the V segment lost 4 bases, leaving 12 bases of the junction unmatched. Per the germline V gene, CDR1 is SGHRS and CDR2 is YFSETQ. The CDR3 runs to 17 residues.

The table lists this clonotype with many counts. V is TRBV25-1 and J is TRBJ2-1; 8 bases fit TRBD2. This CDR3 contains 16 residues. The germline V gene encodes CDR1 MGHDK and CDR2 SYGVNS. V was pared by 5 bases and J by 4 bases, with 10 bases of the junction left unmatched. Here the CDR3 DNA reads TGTGCCAGCAGTTTTTCCGGGAGGGCCGGATACAATGAGCAGTTCTTC. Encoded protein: CASSFSGRAGYNEQFF. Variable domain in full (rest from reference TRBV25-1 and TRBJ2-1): EADIYQTPRYLVIGTGKKITLECSQTMGHDKMYWYQQDPGMELHLIHYSYGVNSTEKGDLSSESTVSRIRTEHFPLTLESARPSHTSQYLCASSFSGRAGYNEQFFGPGTRLTVL.

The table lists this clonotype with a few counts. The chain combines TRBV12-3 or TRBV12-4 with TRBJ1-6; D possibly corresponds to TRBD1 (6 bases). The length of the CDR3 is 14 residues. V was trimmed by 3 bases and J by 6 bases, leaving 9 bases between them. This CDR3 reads CASSLDSLNSPLHF. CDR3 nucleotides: TGTGCCAGCAGTTTGGACAGTCTTAATTCACCCCTCCACTTT.

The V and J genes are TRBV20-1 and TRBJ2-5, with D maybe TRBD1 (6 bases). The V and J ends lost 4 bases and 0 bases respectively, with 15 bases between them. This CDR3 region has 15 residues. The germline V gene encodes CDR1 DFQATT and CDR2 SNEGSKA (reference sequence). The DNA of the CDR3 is TGCAGTGCTAAGGCCGGACAGAGGTACCAAGAGACCCAGTACTTC. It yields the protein CSAKAGQRYQETQYF.

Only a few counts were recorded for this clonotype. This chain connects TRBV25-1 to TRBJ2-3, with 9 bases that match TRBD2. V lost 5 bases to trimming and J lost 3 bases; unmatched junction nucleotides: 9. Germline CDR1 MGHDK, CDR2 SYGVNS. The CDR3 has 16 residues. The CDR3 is CASSLRGTSITDTQYF. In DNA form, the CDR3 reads TGTGCCAGCAGTTTAAGAGGGACTAGCATAACAGATACGCAGTATTTT.

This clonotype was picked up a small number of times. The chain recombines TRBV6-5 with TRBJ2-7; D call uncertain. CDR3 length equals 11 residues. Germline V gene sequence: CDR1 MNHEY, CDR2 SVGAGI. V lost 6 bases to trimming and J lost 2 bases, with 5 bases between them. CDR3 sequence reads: CASRDPYEQYF. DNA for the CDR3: TGTGCCAGCAGGGACCCCTACGAGCAGTACTTC.

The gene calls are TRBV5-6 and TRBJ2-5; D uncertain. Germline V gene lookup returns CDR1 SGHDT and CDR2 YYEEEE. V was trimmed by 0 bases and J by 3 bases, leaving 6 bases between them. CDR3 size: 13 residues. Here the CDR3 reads CASSLAPEETQYF. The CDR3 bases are TGTGCCAGCAGCTTGGCTCCCGAAGAGACCCAGTACTTC.

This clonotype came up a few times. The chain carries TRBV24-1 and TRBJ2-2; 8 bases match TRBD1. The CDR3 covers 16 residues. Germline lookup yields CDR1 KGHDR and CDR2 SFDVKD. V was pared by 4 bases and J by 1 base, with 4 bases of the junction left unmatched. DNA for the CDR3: TGTGCCACCAGTGAATCAGGGGGCTGGAACACCGGGGAGCTGTTTTTT. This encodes CATSESGGWNTGELFF.

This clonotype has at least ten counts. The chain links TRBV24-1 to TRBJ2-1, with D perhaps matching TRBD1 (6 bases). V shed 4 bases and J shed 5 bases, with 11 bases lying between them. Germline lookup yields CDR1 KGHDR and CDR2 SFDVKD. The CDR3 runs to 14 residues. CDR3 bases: TGTGCCACCAGTGACCACGGGACAAACAATGAGCAGTTCTTC. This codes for CATSDHGTNNEQFF.

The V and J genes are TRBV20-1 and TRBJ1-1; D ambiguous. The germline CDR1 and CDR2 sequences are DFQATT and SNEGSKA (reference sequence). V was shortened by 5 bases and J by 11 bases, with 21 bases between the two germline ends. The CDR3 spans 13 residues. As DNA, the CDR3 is TGCAGTGCTTTCCCATACCTATTACCCGAGGCTTTCTTT. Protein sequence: CSAFPYLLPEAFF.

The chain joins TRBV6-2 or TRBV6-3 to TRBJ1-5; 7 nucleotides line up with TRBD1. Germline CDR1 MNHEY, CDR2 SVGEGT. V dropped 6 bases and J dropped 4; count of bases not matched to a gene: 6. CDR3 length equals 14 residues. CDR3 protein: CASRGDSGNQPQHF. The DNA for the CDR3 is TGTGCCAGCAGGGGGGACAGTGGGAATCAGCCCCAGCATTTT.

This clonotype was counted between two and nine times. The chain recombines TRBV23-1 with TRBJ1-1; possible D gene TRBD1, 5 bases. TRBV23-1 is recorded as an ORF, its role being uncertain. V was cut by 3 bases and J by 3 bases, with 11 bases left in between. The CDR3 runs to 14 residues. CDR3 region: CASSQPDRHTEAFF. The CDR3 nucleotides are TGCGCCAGCAGTCAGCCCGACAGACACACTGAAGCTTTCTTT.